A single sample gave rise to the 31 T cell receptor beta chains below, sequenced in a study of blood T cell repertoires in COVID-19 (dated by TCRdb to about 2020). Libraries were constructed by the immunoSEQ multiplex PCR assay. Not all clones reach the TCRdb copy of this immuneACCESS table, which keeps in-frame sequences only. Checked studies attribute under half of the gap to unresolved V genes and leave the rest unexplained. Here the sample has fewer than 400,000 clones; under 90% occur a single time. Around 4.6% of the sample is in the top ten clones. The specimen was PBMCs or T cells enriched from blood (not recorded which). These receptors were obtained from a man aged 25-40 years who had recovered from COVID-19.

The rearrangement uses TRBV7-2 and TRBJ2-5, with D hard to call. Germline CDR1 SGHTA, CDR2 FQGNSA. V was clipped by 1 base and J by 5 bases, with 11 bases between them. This CDR3 comprises 14 residues. The CDR3 loop reads CASSLVVGLETQYF. CDR3 nucleotides: TGTGCCAGCAGCTTAGTGGTGGGCTTGGAGACCCAGTACTTC.

The chain carries TRBV11-2 and TRBJ2-7; tentative D call: TRBD2 (5 bases). This CDR3 is 13 amino acids long. Trimming cost V 0 bases and J 6 bases, with 9 bases left between them. Germline V CDR1 and CDR2: SGHAT, FQNNGV. The CDR3 DNA sequence: TGTGCCAGCAGCTTAGATCAAGGGAGCGAGCAGTACTTC. Residues: CASSLDQGSEQYF.

This chain connects TRBV9 to TRBJ1-4; 10 bases are a match to TRBD1. CDR1 and CDR2 from the germline V gene are SGDLS and YYNGEE. V lost 5 bases and J lost 8; bases outside the gene matches: 6. There are 14 residues in the CDR3. CDR3 region: CASSRDRGGEKLFF. In nucleotides, the CDR3 is TGTGCCAGCAGTAGGGACAGGGGTGGCGAAAAACTGTTTTTT.

This chain uses TRBV7-9 with TRBJ2-2, with 11 bases that match TRBD1. V trimming: 4 bases; J trimming: 7 bases; junction bases outside the gene matches: 11. Per the germline V gene, CDR1 is SEHNR and CDR2 is FQNEAQ (reference sequence). This CDR3 has 17 amino acids. The CDR3 DNA sequence: TGTGCCAGCAGCTCCTCCTGGGACAGGGGGTTCAGCGGGGAGCTGTTTTTT. This gives the protein CASSSSWDRGFSGELFF. The full variable domain, rest sourced from reference TRBV7-9 and TRBJ2-2, is DTGVSQNPRHKITKRGQNVTFRCDPISEHNRLYWYRQTLGQGPEFLTYFQNEAQLEKSRLLSDRFSAERPKGSFSTLEIQRTEQGDSAMYLCASSSSWDRGFSGELFFGEGSRLTVL.

To note about this clone: Other DNA sequences in this sample translate to the same CDR3. V usage is TRBV28 and J usage is TRBJ2-7; D unresolved. Trimming took off 2 bases at V and 0 bases at J, with 8 bases between the two ends. The CDR3 totals 14 residues. Germline V gene data show CDR1 as MDHEN and CDR2 as SYDVKM. In DNA form, the CDR3 reads TGTGCCAGCAGTTTAGGCGGCTCCTCCTACGAGCAGTACTTC. Translating it yields CASSLGGSSYEQYF.

The chain carries TRBV10-1 and TRBJ2-1, with 8 positions matching TRBD2. Germline V CDR1 and CDR2: WNHNN, SYGVQD (reference sequence). The trim removed 4 bases at V and 5 bases at J, leaving 4 bases unmatched. The CDR3 sequence is 14 residues long. The CDR3 DNA is TGCGCCAGCAGTGTGGCGGGAGGTAACAATGAGCAGTTCTTC. This encodes CASSVAGGNNEQFF.

A note on this clone: This sample also contains other DNA sequences that code for the same CDR3. This rearrangement joins TRBV5-1 to TRBJ1-5; tentatively, D is TRBD1 (5 bases). Germline V lookup: CDR1 SGHRS, CDR2 YFSETQ. The CDR3 totals 15 residues. Trimming left V 0 bases short and J 4 bases short, with 11 bases between. The CDR3 DNA follows: TGCGCCAGCAGCTTGGATCCAGGGCGGAATCAGCCCCAGCATTTT. Its translation is CASSLDPGRNQPQHF.

The chain joins TRBV6-5 to TRBJ2-1; TRBD1 agrees at 7 bases. Germline CDR1 and CDR2: MNHEY and SVGAGI. The CDR3 has 15 residues. The V gene end was trimmed by 6 bases and the J gene end by 1 base; junction bases not matched to a gene: 6. CDR3 residues: CASSFTGDSYNEQFF. CDR3 nucleotide sequence: TGTGCCAGCAGCTTCACAGGGGATTCCTACAATGAGCAGTTCTTC.

The chain is built from TRBV19 and TRBJ1-6, with TRBD1 matching over 9 bases. After removal of 6 bases from V and 9 bases from J, the junction contained 6 bases not matched to a gene. The CDR3 loop spans 14 amino acids. Germline CDR1 is LNHDA and CDR2 is SQIVND (reference sequence). The CDR3 loop reads CASRLQGASSPLHF. The CDR3 DNA is TGTGCCAGTAGACTACAGGGGGCTAGTTCACCCCTCCACTTT.

This rearrangement joins TRBV19 to TRBJ1-1; 12 bases match TRBD1. Germline V CDR1 and CDR2: LNHDA, SQIVND (reference sequence). This CDR3 is 18 amino acids long. Unmatched junction bases numbered 10, after V lost 1 base and J lost 4 bases. CDR3 sequence: CASSIGPGTGGRGTEAFF. The DNA of the CDR3 is TGTGCCAGTAGTATAGGGCCAGGGACAGGGGGCCGGGGCACTGAAGCTTTCTTT.

The J gene is TRBJ1-4, the V gene TRBV5-4, with D tentatively TRBD1 (5 bases). The length of the CDR3 is 16 residues. Germline CDR1 SGHNT, CDR2 YYREEE (reference sequence). V lost 0 bases and J 3 bases, leaving 12 bases between the germline ends. Written as DNA, the CDR3 is TGTGCCAGCAGCTTGGGGCAGGGAGGGGCTAATGAAAAACTGTTTTTT. Its translation is CASSLGQGGANEKLFF.

V and J are TRBV28 and TRBJ1-1, with 9 bases identical to TRBD1. The J segment lost 1 base and the V segment lost 6 bases, leaving 3 bases of the junction unmatched. Per germline, CDR1 MDHEN and CDR2 SYDVKM. The CDR3 runs to 14 residues. CDR3 loop: CASREGQGNTEAFF. CDR3 sequence (DNA): TGTGCCAGCAGGGAGGGACAGGGGAACACTGAAGCTTTCTTT.

The CDR3 here is CASSLDTWLAGSRTGELFF. The CDR3 region has the DNA TGTGCCAGCAGCTTAGATACTTGGCTAGCGGGGAGTCGGACCGGGGAGCTGTTTTTT. This chain uses TRBV11-3 with TRBJ2-2; 9 bases are shared with TRBD2. J lost 5 bases, V lost 0 bases, and 13 bases had no gene match. The CDR3 is 19 residues long. CDR1 is SGHNT, CDR2 YENEEA, per germline.

The chain joins TRBV20-1 to TRBJ2-5; D unclear. The germline V gene has CDR1 DFQATT and CDR2 SNEGSKA (reference sequence). V gave up 3 bases and J gave up 5 bases, with 7 bases separating them. This CDR3 comprises 11 residues. CDR3 bases: TGCAGTGCTAGGGAGAGGGAGACCCAGTACTTC. Translation: CSARERETQYF.

This clone has a single count. The J gene is TRBJ1-2, the V gene TRBV20-1; the D gene is possibly TRBD1 (5 bases). The CDR3 contains 11 residues. Per the germline V gene, CDR1 is DFQATT and CDR2 is SNEGSKA (reference sequence). V shed 2 bases and J shed 7 bases, with 8 bases lying between them. CDR3 loop: CSARQGGGYTF. CDR3 sequence (DNA): TGCAGTGCTAGACAGGGAGGTGGCTACACCTTC.

The gene calls are TRBV3-1 (or the pseudogene TRBV3-2) and TRBJ2-3; D not certain. This CDR3 region has 13 residues. V gave up 4 bases and J gave up 6 bases, with 11 bases separating them. From germline, CDR1 is LGHDT and CDR2 YNNKEL (reference sequence). Here the CDR3 DNA reads TGTGCCAGCAGCCCCCCATCAGCGGATACGCAGTATTTT. It is translated as CASSPPSADTQYF.

This clone was counted once. The J gene is TRBJ2-5, the V gene TRBV28, with D perhaps matching TRBD1 (5 bases). Germline lookup yields CDR1 MDHEN and CDR2 SYDVKM. V lost 6 bases to trimming and J lost 5 bases, with 19 bases between them. The CDR3 covers 15 residues. The CDR3 sequence is CASRTRVGIMETQYF. CDR3 sequence (DNA): TGTGCCAGCAGAACCAGGGTAGGAATAATGGAGACCCAGTACTTC. Full variable domain (outside the CDR3, taken from reference TRBV28 and TRBJ2-5): DVKVTQSSRYLVKRTGEKVFLECVQDMDHENMFWYRQDPGLGLRLIYFSYDVKMKEKGDIPEGYSVSREKKERFSLILESASTNQTSMYLCASRTRVGIMETQYFGPGTRLLVL.

The genes are TRBV25-1 and TRBJ2-5; a weak D match, TRBD1 (7 bases). The V and J ends lost 1 base and 0 bases respectively, with 15 bases between them. The germline CDR1 and CDR2 sequences are MGHDK and SYGVNS. The CDR3 is 17 residues long. DNA for the CDR3: TGTGCCAGCAGTGAATTCTCAGGGGGGCCGTACCAAGAGACCCAGTACTTC. Its translation is CASSEFSGGPYQETQYF.

This clone was found a few times. This chain links TRBV13 with TRBJ1-2, with 8 positions matching TRBD1. V shed 3 bases, J shed 0 bases, and the junction held 9 bases outside the gene matches. Germline CDR1 PRHDT, CDR2 FYEKMQ (reference sequence). This CDR3 comprises 17 residues. The CDR3 is CASSFRDRSEANYGYTF. CDR3 bases: TGTGCCAGCAGCTTCCGGGACAGGTCAGAAGCTAACTATGGCTACACCTTC.

The V and J genes are TRBV14 and TRBJ2-3; the D is unclear. V was cut by 4 bases and J by 0 bases, with 11 bases left in between. Germline V gene lookup returns CDR1 SGHDN and CDR2 FVKESK. This CDR3 has 15 amino acids. The CDR3 sequence is CASSPGGLSTDTQYF. DNA of the CDR3: TGTGCCAGCAGCCCCGGCGGCCTTAGCACAGATACGCAGTATTTT.

This clone was recorded once. This chain's CDR3 is CASSPGGAEKLFF. CDR3 nucleotides: TGTGCCAGCTCACCGGGAGGGGCGGAAAAACTGTTTTTT. The V and J genes are TRBV18 and TRBJ1-4; possibly TRBD1 for D (5 bases). This CDR3 comprises 13 residues. Germline CDR1 reads KGHSH; CDR2 reads LQKENI. The V end was cut by 3 bases, the J end by 8 bases, with 10 bases between.

The chain has TRBV15 and TRBJ2-5; 7 bases align to TRBD2. The V gene end was trimmed by 9 bases and the J gene end by 4 bases; junction bases not matched to a gene: 8. This CDR3 has 13 residues. Germline assignment: CDR1 LNHNV and CDR2 YYDKDF (reference sequence). The CDR3 spells CATQIGGRETQYF. CDR3 bases: TGTGCCACACAGATAGGCGGGAGAGAGACCCAGTACTTC.

V gene TRBV19 combines with J gene TRBJ2-6; a possible D gene is TRBD1 (8 bases). Germline V gene sequence: CDR1 LNHDA, CDR2 SQIVND (reference sequence). CDR3 length: 17 amino acids. Trimming pared 1 base from V and 2 bases from J, leaving 12 bases between. In DNA form, the CDR3 reads TGTGCCAGTAGTATAGGACAGGGGAGGGCTGGGGCCAACGTCCTGACTTTC. Translating gives CASSIGQGRAGANVLTF. Drawing the rest from reference TRBV19 and TRBJ2-6, the complete variable domain is DGGITQSPKYLFRKEGQNVTLSCEQNLNHDAMYWYRQDPGQGLRLIYYSQIVNDFQKGDIAEGYSVSREKKESFPLTVTSAQKNPTAFYLCASSIGQGRAGANVLTFGAGSRLTVL.

The chain has TRBV19 and TRBJ1-2, with 7 bases that match TRBD1. Per the germline V gene, CDR1 is LNHDA and CDR2 is SQIVND (reference sequence). The length of the CDR3 is 17 residues. The ends lost 0 bases at V and 5 bases at J; junction bases unmatched: 12. The CDR3 DNA reads as TGTGCCAGTAGTATAGAATCTGCGGCAGGGGGGACGTATGGCTACACCTTC. Protein: CASSIESAAGGTYGYTF.

This chain connects TRBV11-3 to TRBJ2-1, with 8 bases that match TRBD2. The J segment lost 2 bases and the V segment lost 5 bases, leaving 8 bases of the junction unmatched. The germline V gene has CDR1 SGHNT and CDR2 YENEEA. The CDR3 is 16 amino acids. The CDR3 DNA is TGTGCCAGCAGCCTCCGACTAGCGTTTACCTACAATGAGCAGTTCTTC. This codes for CASSLRLAFTYNEQFF.

The chain uses TRBV28 and TRBJ1-2; tentative D call: TRBD1 (6 bases). CDR3 length equals 16 residues. Germline V CDR1 and CDR2: MDHEN, SYDVKM. V lost 6 bases to trimming and J lost 5 bases, with 22 bases between them. CDR3 loop: CASSPGVRGGRYGYTF. CDR3 nucleotide sequence: TGTGCCAGCAGCCCAGGGGTCAGGGGTGGACGGTATGGCTACACCTTC.

The rearrangement links TRBV7-9 to TRBJ2-7; TRBD1 might be the D (6 bases). Germline V gives CDR1 SEHNR, CDR2 FQNEAQ (reference sequence). This CDR3 comprises 16 residues. V lost 1 base and J 2 bases, leaving 15 bases between the germline ends. Here the CDR3 reads CASSLVKTGFPYEQYF. CDR3 nucleotides: TGTGCCAGCAGCTTAGTTAAGACAGGATTCCCCTACGAGCAGTACTTC.

V is TRBV11-2 and J is TRBJ2-5; D remains unclear. The CDR3 is 13 residues long. V was shortened by 3 bases and J by 4 bases, with 9 bases between the two germline ends. Germline V gives CDR1 SGHAT, CDR2 FQNNGV. CDR3 sequence reads: CASSLRQTETQYF. CDR3 sequence (DNA): TGTGCCAGCAGCTTGAGGCAGACAGAGACCCAGTACTTC.

The J gene is TRBJ1-6, the V gene TRBV5-1; 7 bases fit TRBD1. Germline values: CDR1 SGHRS, CDR2 YFSETQ. V lost 6 bases to trimming and J lost 0 bases; unmatched junction nucleotides: 12. The CDR3 sequence is 18 residues long. CDR3 sequence reads: CASTGGPGNGSYNSPLHF. The DNA of the CDR3 is TGCGCCAGCACAGGGGGGCCGGGGAATGGCTCCTATAATTCACCCCTCCACTTT.

J is TRBJ1-1 and V is TRBV6-6, with a tentative D call TRBD1 (5 bases). This CDR3 has 13 residues. V was clipped by 7 bases and J by 4 bases, with 13 bases between them. Looked up from germline, CDR1 is MNHNY and CDR2 is SVGAGI (reference sequence). In DNA form, the CDR3 reads TGTGCCAGCATTCGGGGGAGTCTCACTGAAGCTTTCTTT. Its protein is CASIRGSLTEAFF.

The V gene is TRBV9, the J gene TRBJ1-1; TRBD1 might be the D (5 bases). Trimming took 4 bases from V and 4 from J, leaving 14 bases between them. Germline V gene data show CDR1 as SGDLS and CDR2 as YYNGEE. The CDR3 is made up of 14 amino acids. The CDR3 sequence is CASSLGLLSTEAFF. The CDR3 DNA is TGTGCCAGCAGCTTGGGACTGCTTAGCACTGAAGCTTTCTTT.